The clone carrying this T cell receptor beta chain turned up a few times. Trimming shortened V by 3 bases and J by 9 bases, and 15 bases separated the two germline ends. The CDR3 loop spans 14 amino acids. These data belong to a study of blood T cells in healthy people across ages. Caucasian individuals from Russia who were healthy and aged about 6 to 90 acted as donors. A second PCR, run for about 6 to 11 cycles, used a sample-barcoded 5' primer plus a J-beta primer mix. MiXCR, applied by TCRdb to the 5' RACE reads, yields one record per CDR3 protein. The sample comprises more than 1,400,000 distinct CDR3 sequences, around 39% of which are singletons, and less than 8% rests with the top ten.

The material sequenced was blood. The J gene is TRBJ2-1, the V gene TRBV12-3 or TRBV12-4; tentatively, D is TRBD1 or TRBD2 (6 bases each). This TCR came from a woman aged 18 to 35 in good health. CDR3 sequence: CASSLGSGGGEQFF. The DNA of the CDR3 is TGTGCCAGCAGTTTGGGTAGCGGAGGGGGTGAGCAGTTCTTC.